Shown below are 30 T cell receptor beta chains from a single sample sequenced in a study of cytomegalovirus exposure and HLA in healthy donors. Method: immunoSEQ multiplex PCR; TCRdb's copy keeps in-frame clones and lacks some. The sample consists of roughly 330,000 clones, around 90% of them appearing once. The sequenced sample was PBMCs. The receptors originated from a woman aged 25-40 years in good health and CMV-seropositive.

This chain uses TRBV7-7 with TRBJ2-5; TRBD1 agrees at 8 bases. The CDR3 is 15 amino acids. V trimming: 5 bases; J trimming: 1 base; junction bases outside the gene matches: 6. Per the germline V gene, CDR1 is SSHAT and CDR2 is FNYEAQ (reference sequence). The chain's CDR3 is CASSPTGGTQETQYF. CDR3 in DNA: TGTGCCAGCAGCCCCACAGGGGGAACCCAAGAGACCCAGTACTTC.

This clone has just one count. This chain connects TRBV7-9 to TRBJ1-2, with D hard to call. Germline V gene data show CDR1 as SEHNR and CDR2 as FQNEAQ (reference sequence). The CDR3 consists of 15 residues. The V and J ends lost 2 bases and 8 bases respectively, with 18 bases between them. For the CDR3, the DNA is TGTGCCAGCAGCTTAAATTTTGGCAGGAGTGGGGGCTACACCTTC. Translated, it gives CASSLNFGRSGGYTF. Full variable domain (missing parts from reference TRBV7-9 and TRBJ1-2): DTGVSQNPRHKITKRGQNVTFRCDPISEHNRLYWYRQTLGQGPEFLTYFQNEAQLEKSRLLSDRFSAERPKGSFSTLEIQRTEQGDSAMYLCASSLNFGRSGGYTFGSGTRLTVV.

The V and J genes are TRBV7-3 and TRBJ2-1; TRBD2 matches at 10 bases. Germline CDR1 and CDR2: SGHTA and FQGTGA. The V segment lost 2 bases and the J segment 4 bases; nucleotides outside the gene matches: 5. The CDR3 spans 16 residues. This CDR3 is CASSLLGLASYNEQFF. The CDR3 DNA is TGTGCCAGCAGCTTACTGGGACTAGCGAGTTACAATGAGCAGTTCTTC.

CDR3 bases: TGTGCCAGCAGCAAAGTACCAGCTAGCAATCAGCCCCAGCATTTT. Translated, it gives CASSKVPASNQPQHF. This chain connects TRBV21-1 to TRBJ1-5. TRBV21-1 has pseudogene status. This CDR3 has 15 amino acids.

The J gene is TRBJ2-3, the V gene TRBV5-1, with TRBD2 matching over 8 bases. Germline CDR1 SGHRS, CDR2 YFSETQ. The length of the CDR3 is 17 residues. With V trimmed by 0 bases and J by 3 bases, 9 bases remained unmatched. CDR3 loop: CASSLAGSGMFTDTQYF. CDR3 bases: TGCGCCAGCAGCTTGGCAGGTAGCGGGATGTTTACAGATACGCAGTATTTT.

The chain couples TRBV27 to TRBJ2-2, with 11 bases lining up with TRBD2. Germline V CDR1 and CDR2: MNHEY, SMNVEV (reference sequence). The V gene end was trimmed by 4 bases and the J gene end by 3 bases; junction bases not matched to a gene: 4. The CDR3 is 16 amino acids. CDR3 loop: CASSSRLAGYTGELFF. CDR3 DNA: TGTGCCAGCAGTTCGAGACTAGCGGGATACACCGGGGAGCTGTTTTTT.

V usage is TRBV14 and J usage is TRBJ2-3; D gene ambiguous. The CDR3 is made up of 11 amino acids. The germline gives CDR1 SGHDN, CDR2 FVKESK. Trimming removed 2 bases from V and 4 bases from J, with 1 base in between. CDR3 coding DNA: TGTGCCAGCAGCCAATCAGATACGCAGTATTTT. Protein product: CASSQSDTQYF.

The chain joins TRBV11-2 to TRBJ2-5; possible D gene TRBD2, 5 bases. Germline loops: CDR1 SGHAT, CDR2 FQNNGV. The CDR3 covers 16 residues. Trimming stripped 1 base from V and 2 bases from J, with 14 bases between. CDR3: CASSLGGWWGQETQYF. The CDR3 DNA sequence: TGTGCCAGCAGCTTAGGAGGGTGGTGGGGTCAAGAGACCCAGTACTTC.

V gene TRBV27 combines with J gene TRBJ2-1, with 7 bases aligning to TRBD2. Germline CDR1 is MNHEY and CDR2 is SMNVEV (reference sequence). The CDR3 totals 18 residues. Unmatched junction bases numbered 11, after V lost 1 base and J lost 2 bases. In DNA form, the CDR3 reads TGTGCCAGCAGTTTATACAGATGGCCTAGCGGAACCTACAATGAGCAGTTCTTC. Its translation: CASSLYRWPSGTYNEQFF.

The DNA for the CDR3 is TGTGCCAGCAGCGTATCGGAGGGGGGCACTGAAGCTTTCTTT. It encodes CASSVSEGGTEAFF. This sequence joins TRBV9 and TRBJ1-1; D is perhaps TRBD1 (6 bases). The CDR3 is made up of 14 amino acids. Germline values: CDR1 SGDLS, CDR2 YYNGEE. The germline V and J ends were trimmed by 1 base and 4 bases, with 11 bases remaining between them. The full variable domain, in which reference TRBV9 and TRBJ1-1 provide the parts outside the CDR3, is DSGVTQTPKHLITATGQRVTLRCSPRSGDLSVYWYQQSLDQGLQFLIQYYNGEERAKGNILERFSAQQFPDLHSELNLSSLELGDSALYFCASSVSEGGTEAFFGQGTRLTVV.

The genes are TRBV4-2 and TRBJ2-7, with 7 bases aligning to TRBD1. CDR3 length equals 15 residues. V lost 1 base and J lost 2; bases outside the gene matches: 5. Germline-derived CDR1 and CDR2 are LGHNA and YNFKEQ. The CDR3 sequence: CASSQVIGQAYEQYF. The CDR3 region has the DNA TGTGCCAGCAGCCAAGTTATCGGACAGGCCTACGAGCAGTACTTC.

V is TRBV11-2 and J is TRBJ2-7; 9 nucleotides line up with TRBD2. The ends lost 1 base at V and 3 bases at J; junction bases unmatched: 7. This CDR3 contains 16 residues. CDR1 is SGHAT and CDR2 is FQNNGV in the germline V gene. The CDR3: CASSLGPSSGVYEQYF. CDR3 DNA sequence: TGTGCCAGCAGCTTAGGACCCTCTAGCGGGGTCTACGAGCAGTACTTC.

This chain uses TRBV6-4 with TRBJ2-1, with 7 nucleotides matching TRBD1. Germline values: CDR1 MRHNA, CDR2 SNTAGT. With 0 bases clipped from V and 7 bases from J, the junction kept 6 bases outside the gene matches. CDR3 length: 15 residues. The CDR3 sequence is CASSDSKWDRNEQFF. The CDR3 DNA reads as TGTGCCAGCAGTGACTCGAAATGGGACAGAAATGAGCAGTTCTTC.

V is TRBV5-4 and J is TRBJ2-2; D gene uncertain. Germline-derived CDR1 and CDR2 are SGHNT and YYREEE (reference sequence). The CDR3 is 14 residues long. V lost 0 bases and J lost 5, with 8 bases in between. The DNA of the CDR3 is TGTGCCAGCAGCTTGGAGAGTTTAACCGGGGAGCTGTTTTTT. Translated, it gives CASSLESLTGELFF.

The chain combines TRBV19 with TRBJ1-1, with D hard to call. The V and J ends lost 3 bases and 0 bases respectively, with 8 bases between them. Germline V gene data show CDR1 as LNHDA and CDR2 as SQIVND (reference sequence). This CDR3 is 14 amino acids long. CDR3 in amino acids: CASSMVELNTEAFF. The CDR3, as DNA: TGTGCCAGTAGTATGGTAGAATTGAACACTGAAGCTTTCTTT.

The chain links TRBV7-2 to TRBJ1-5; 7 nucleotides agree with TRBD1. The CDR3 totals 15 residues. Germline CDR1 and CDR2: SGHTA and FQGNSA. After removal of 5 bases from V and 3 bases from J, the junction contained 7 bases not matched to a gene. The CDR3 spells CASSKTGQSNQPQHF. The DNA for the CDR3 is TGTGCCAGCAGCAAAACGGGACAGTCCAATCAGCCCCAGCATTTT.

This rearrangement joins TRBV27 to TRBJ2-6; D ambiguous. Germline-derived CDR1 and CDR2 are MNHEY and SMNVEV (reference sequence). The CDR3 runs 16 residues. V lost 3 bases, J lost 0 bases, and 9 bases lay in between. CDR3: CASSFIRISGANVLTF. DNA for the CDR3: TGTGCCAGCAGTTTTATAAGAATCTCTGGGGCCAACGTCCTGACTTTC.

The chain is built from TRBV7-8 and TRBJ1-2; the D gene is possibly TRBD1 (5 bases). The CDR3 sequence is 15 residues long. Trimming took off 1 base at V and 6 bases at J, with 15 bases between the two ends. Germline assignment: CDR1 SGHVS and CDR2 FQNEAQ. CDR3 nucleotide sequence: TGTGCCAGCAGCTTAGAGGGACCCCCTCTCGATGGCTACACCTTC. Translation gives CASSLEGPPLDGYTF.

The V call is TRBV29-1, the J call TRBJ2-1; 11 bases are shared with TRBD1. The germline gives CDR1 SQVTM, CDR2 ANQGSEA. Germline trimming cut 7 bases from V and 1 base from J; bases unmatched to any gene: 6. The CDR3 length is 15 residues. CDR3 amino acids: CSAFGTGGSYNEQFF. The DNA of the CDR3 is TGCAGCGCTTTTGGGACAGGGGGATCCTACAATGAGCAGTTCTTC.

This clone was found a few times. This chain joins TRBV19 and TRBJ1-5; 7 bases match TRBD1. The germline V gene encodes CDR1 LNHDA and CDR2 SQIVND (reference sequence). This CDR3 is 14 amino acids long. V trimming: 5 bases; J trimming: 9 bases; junction bases outside the gene matches: 10. CDR3 in amino acids: CASSPRQGLGPQHF. CDR3 sequence (DNA): TGTGCCAGTAGTCCACGACAGGGCCTAGGGCCCCAGCATTTT.

The V and J genes are TRBV28 and TRBJ2-6, with no clear D. The V gene's germline CDR1 is MDHEN and CDR2 SYDVKM. Trimming took off 5 bases at V and 0 bases at J, with 11 bases between the two ends. The CDR3 contains 16 residues. CDR3 residues: CASSLGPSSGANVLTF. In nucleotides, the CDR3 is TGTGCCAGCAGTCTAGGGCCTAGCTCTGGGGCCAACGTCCTGACTTTC. Drawing the rest from reference TRBV28 and TRBJ2-6, the complete variable domain is DVKVTQSSRYLVKRTGEKVFLECVQDMDHENMFWYRQDPGLGLRLIYFSYDVKMKEKGDIPEGYSVSREKKERFSLILESASTNQTSMYLCASSLGPSSGANVLTFGAGSRLTVL.

V gene TRBV7-2 combines with J gene TRBJ2-3, with unresolved D. The V gene lost 4 bases and the J gene lost 1 base, with 12 bases spanning the gap. The CDR3 loop spans 15 amino acids. The germline CDR1 and CDR2 sequences are SGHTA and FQGNSA. CDR3 in amino acids: CASSSTRTGTDTQYF. The CDR3 region has the DNA TGTGCCAGCAGCTCGACCCGGACGGGCACAGATACGCAGTATTTT.

V and J are TRBV4-3 and TRBJ1-2, with unresolved D. This CDR3 has 13 residues. Deletions cut 9 bases from V and 7 bases from J, with 18 bases between. Germline lookup yields CDR1 LGHNA and CDR2 YSLEER. The DNA of the CDR3 is TGCGCCAGAGGAGTAGGGAGGTCCGTTGGCTACACCTTC. This gives the protein CARGVGRSVGYTF.

The chain recombines TRBV7-2 with TRBJ2-5; the D gene is possibly TRBD2 (5 bases). CDR1 and CDR2 (germline): SGHTA, FQGNSA. Trimming took 0 bases from V and 2 from J, leaving 10 bases between them. This CDR3 region has 15 residues. The CDR3 region has the DNA TGTGCCAGCAGCTTAGCGGCAGCGGATCAAGAGACCCAGTACTTC. Its protein product is CASSLAAADQETQYF.

The chain employs TRBV7-9 and TRBJ1-4; 7 bases agree with TRBD1. CDR1 and CDR2 from the germline V gene are SEHNR and FQNEAQ (reference sequence). The CDR3 sequence is 14 residues long. The J segment lost 2 bases and the V segment lost 10 bases, leaving 7 bases of the junction unmatched. CDR3 protein: CATYRGETNEKLFF. The CDR3 bases are TGTGCCACGTACAGGGGTGAGACTAATGAAAAACTGTTTTTT.

Worth noting for this clone: This same CDR3 is encoded by further DNA sequences in the sample. The chain has TRBV7-8 and TRBJ1-4, with D possibly TRBD1 on 6 matching bases. V was clipped by 3 bases and J by 0 bases, with 8 bases between them. Germline V gene data show CDR1 as SGHVS and CDR2 as FQNEAQ. The CDR3 sequence is 15 residues long. The CDR3 DNA is TGTGCCAGCAGCTTGGACAGTGCAACTAATGAAAAACTGTTTTTT. Translating gives CASSLDSATNEKLFF.

The chain is built from TRBV9 and TRBJ2-1, with TRBD2 matching 13 bases. Germline V gene lookup returns CDR1 SGDLS and CDR2 YYNGEE. This CDR3 has 16 residues. With V trimmed by 4 bases and J by 10 bases, 11 bases remained unmatched. The CDR3 DNA reads as TGTGCCAGCAGCACCCGCGGCACTAGCGGGGGGGCGGAGCAGTTCTTC. Translating it yields CASSTRGTSGGAEQFF.

This chain joins TRBV11-2 and TRBJ2-7; no definite D call. V was trimmed by 1 base and J by 3 bases, leaving 10 bases between them. CDR3 length equals 14 residues. The V gene's germline CDR1 is SGHAT and CDR2 FQNNGV. CDR3 in DNA: TGTGCCAGCAGCTTAGGTGCCACCTACTACGAGCAGTACTTC. This translates into CASSLGATYYEQYF.

The chain joins TRBV6-5 to TRBJ2-5; no firm D call. V lost 6 bases to trimming and J lost 2 bases, with 13 bases between them. CDR1 is MNHEY and CDR2 is SVGAGI in the germline V gene. The CDR3 extends over 14 amino acids. The CDR3 sequence: CASSYSSIQETQYF. Here the CDR3 DNA reads TGTGCCAGCAGCTATTCTTCTATTCAAGAGACCCAGTACTTC.

The rearrangement links TRBV5-1 to TRBJ2-1; a weak D match, TRBD1 (7 bases). V was cut by 2 bases and J by 1 base, with 13 bases left in between. The CDR3 totals 16 residues. The germline V gene encodes CDR1 SGHRS and CDR2 YFSETQ. CDR3 nucleotides: TGCGCCAGCAGCTTCACACAGGGGACTTCCTACAATGAGCAGTTCTTC. Translating it yields CASSFTQGTSYNEQFF. Full variable domain (outside the CDR3, taken from reference TRBV5-1 and TRBJ2-1): KAGVTQTPRYLIKTRGQQVTLSCSPISGHRSVSWYQQTPGQGLQFLFEYFSETQRNKGNFPGRFSGRQFSNSRSEMNVSTLELGDSALYLCASSFTQGTSYNEQFFGPGTRLTVL.